These 5 T cell receptor beta chains were sequenced from one sample in a study of Graves' ophthalmopathy and Graves' hyperthyroidism. Amplifying from RNA transcripts, the study obtained TCR beta CDR3 regions. HTBI-primed first-round RT-PCR preceded second-round multiplex PCR. TCRdb recomputed calls from the multiplex PCR reads with MiXCR, one row per CDR3 protein. The data contain roughly 1.1 million distinct CDR3 sequences, about two fifths of them singletons. Sequencing was done on a sample of peripheral blood or thyroid tissue (not recorded which). These TCRs come from an adult man with Graves' hyperthyroidism.

About this clonotype itself: A clone one base away is much larger, so this may be a read error. V usage is TRBV7-9 and J usage is TRBJ1-5, with TRBD1 as a possible D gene (6 bases). Germline CDR1 is SEHNR and CDR2 is FQNEAQ (reference sequence). The CDR3 has 15 amino acids. Deletions cut 8 bases from V and 3 bases from J, with 17 bases between. CDR3 bases: TGTGCCAGCGGCCATAGCGGGGGGCCCAATCAGCCCCAGCATTTT. This codes for CASGHSGGPNQPQHF.

The V and J genes are TRBV10-2 and TRBJ1-6; no reliable D call. Germline V gives CDR1 WSHSY, CDR2 SAAADI. The CDR3 loop spans 15 amino acids. V dropped 2 bases and J dropped 8 bases, with 13 bases sitting between them. CDR3: CASSEDGMNHSPLHF. For the CDR3, the DNA is TGCGCCAGCAGTGAGGACGGCATGAACCATTCACCCCTCCACTTT.

The rearrangement joins TRBV10-3 to TRBJ2-3; 7 bases agree with TRBD2. J gave up 4 bases and V 3 bases, and 7 bases lay outside the gene matches. Germline V gene data show CDR1 as ENHRY and CDR2 as SYGVKD. The CDR3 runs to 15 residues. This CDR3 reads CAISDPRRGADTQYF. The CDR3 coding sequence is TGTGCCATCAGTGACCCAAGACGGGGGGCAGATACGCAGTATTTT.

Notes on this clonotype: A read error may explain this, as a much larger clone is one base away. The chain carries TRBV6-4 and TRBJ1-1; D remains ambiguous. V gave up 3 bases and J gave up 5 bases, with 10 bases separating them. This CDR3 is 13 amino acids long. The germline V gene encodes CDR1 MRHNA and CDR2 SNTAGT. The chain's CDR3 is CASSEKEFTEAFF. The CDR3 DNA sequence: TGTGCCAGCAGTGAAAAGGAGTTTACTGAAGCTTTCTTT.

In the case of this clonotype: No conserved phenylalanine or tryptophan is present at the end of the CDR3, so a read error is the likely explanation. The chain uses TRBV15 and TRBJ1-5, with TRBD1 identical over 7 bases. In germline, CDR1 is LNHNV, CDR2 YYDKDF (reference sequence). Losses at the gene ends were 6 bases for V and 3 bases for J; bases not matched to a gene: 11. The CDR3 contains 16 residues. The CDR3 nucleotides are TGTGCCACCAGACTCCAAACAGGGGCGTCCAATCAGCCCCAGCATTCT. Amino acid sequence: CATRLQTGASNQPQHS.